One and the same sample provided the 16 T cell receptor beta chains below, sequenced in a study of T-cell memory formation after mild COVID-19. TCRdb ran MiXCR on the 5' RACE reads and lists one entry per CDR3 protein. The sample lists under 300,000 distinct CDR3 sequences, around 15% seen once, with around a fifth in the top ten. The sequencing sample was made of PBMCs or a T cell subset sorted from them (not recorded which). The receptors shown here come from a man aged 18 to 30 who had mild COVID-19 (a few samples of this study predate the infection). Cell type and time point are not known.

There are a few counts of this clonotype. The chain couples TRBV5-1 to TRBJ2-7; D is ambiguous. Germline V gene data show CDR1 as SGHRS and CDR2 as YFSETQ. V lost 1 base and J 3 bases, leaving 8 bases between the germline ends. The CDR3 has 13 amino acids. CDR3 sequence reads: CASSLSQYYEQYF. The DNA of the CDR3 is TGCGCCAGCAGCTTGAGCCAGTACTACGAGCAGTACTTC.

The J gene is TRBJ2-5, the V gene TRBV20-1; TRBD2 might be the D (6 bases). The CDR3 contains 18 residues. V lost 1 base and J lost 2, with 23 bases in between. Germline CDR1 and CDR2: DFQATT and SNEGSKA (reference sequence). CDR3 loop: CSARGYSRGRGFQETQYF. CDR3 DNA sequence: TGCAGTGCTAGAGGGTACAGTCGAGGGCGGGGATTTCAAGAGACCCAGTACTTC.

The chain has TRBV30 and TRBJ1-6; possible D gene TRBD1, 5 bases. The CDR3 is 13 residues long. From germline, CDR1 is GTSNPN and CDR2 SVGIG (reference sequence). V shed 1 base and J shed 5 bases, with 6 bases lying between them. CDR3 in amino acids: CAWSGGDNSPLHF. CDR3 DNA: TGTGCCTGGAGTGGGGGGGATAATTCACCCCTCCACTTT.

This chain uses TRBV28 with TRBJ2-7; D not certain. Deletions cut 9 bases from V and 1 base from J, with 13 bases between. CDR1 MDHEN and CDR2 SYDVKM come from the germline V gene. CDR3 length: 13 residues. This CDR3 is CASAHWASYEQYV. The CDR3 region has the DNA TGTGCCAGTGCTCATTGGGCGTCCTACGAGCAGTACGTC.

The count of this clonotype is one. The chain combines TRBV6-2 or TRBV6-3 with TRBJ1-2; D perhaps matches TRBD1 (6 bases). The germline V gene has CDR1 MNHEY and CDR2 SVGEGT. The ends were cut back, 10 bases at V and 5 bases at J, with 8 bases in the middle. The CDR3 sequence is 10 residues long. The CDR3 DNA sequence: TGTGCCACAGGGGATTATGGCTACACCTTC. Its protein is CATGDYGYTF.

This clonotype showed up many times. V and J are TRBV6-2 or TRBV6-3 and TRBJ2-7, with D maybe TRBD2 (6 bases). The V and J ends lost 2 bases and 2 bases respectively, with 7 bases between them. Germline values: CDR1 MNHEY, CDR2 SVGEGT. The CDR3 spans 13 residues. The CDR3 protein is CASSYGGTYEQYV. Here the CDR3 DNA reads TGTGCCAGCAGTTACGGCGGGACCTACGAGCAGTACGTC.

The V call is TRBV7-8, the J call TRBJ2-7; D not certain. This CDR3 has 13 residues. V lost 1 base to trimming and J lost 4 bases, with 8 bases between them. CDR1 and CDR2 (germline): SGHVS, FQNEAQ. CDR3 residues: CASSLGPIYEQYV. Here the CDR3 DNA reads TGTGCCAGCAGCTTAGGTCCGATATACGAGCAGTACGTC.

The chain carries TRBV5-1 and TRBJ2-5; TRBD1 matches at 9 bases. Trimming took 5 bases from V and 0 from J; bases not matched to a gene: 8. There are 16 residues in the CDR3. Germline V gives CDR1 SGHRS, CDR2 YFSETQ. The CDR3 sequence: CASRGTGRGYQETQYF. The CDR3 coding sequence is TGCGCCAGCAGGGGGACAGGGCGAGGATACCAAGAGACCCAGTACTTC.

This clonotype was counted a few times. This chain links TRBV4-2 with TRBJ1-6; D is unclear. Germline V gives CDR1 LGHNA, CDR2 YNFKEQ. The V end lost 4 bases, the J end lost 0 bases, and 13 bases lay between the germline ends. This CDR3 region has 17 residues. CDR3 DNA sequence: TGTGCCAGCAGCCTACACATCCCGAGCTCCTATAATTCACCCCTCCACTTT. This codes for CASSLHIPSSYNSPLHF.

CDR3 protein: CASSYSGRMNTEAFF. CDR3 coding DNA: TGTGCCAGCAGTTACTCGGGGCGGATGAACACTGAAGCTTTCTTT. This chain uses TRBV6-5 with TRBJ1-1; possible D gene TRBD1, 5 bases. Trimming shortened V by 0 bases and J by 0 bases, and 8 bases separated the two germline ends. The CDR3 extends over 15 amino acids. The germline CDR1 and CDR2 sequences are MNHEY and SVGAGI.

This clonotype was detected a few times. V is TRBV5-1 and J is TRBJ2-3; 10 bases map to TRBD1. The CDR3 has 15 residues. Germline loops: CDR1 SGHRS, CDR2 YFSETQ. The V and J ends lost 4 bases and 4 bases, in that order; junction bases with no gene match: 6. DNA for the CDR3: TGCGCCAGCAGCGACCGGGACAGGGGCCCAGATACGCAGTATTTT. Amino acids: CASSDRDRGPDTQYF.

V gene TRBV11-2 combines with J gene TRBJ1-1; D remains unclear. V was cut by 5 bases and J by 11 bases, with 21 bases left in between. The CDR3 consists of 14 residues. Per germline, CDR1 SGHAT and CDR2 FQNNGV. Here the CDR3 DNA reads TGTGCCAGCAGCCAAGCGGTCGGCGCTGGATGGGCTTTCTTT. Translated: CASSQAVGAGWAFF.

This clonotype has a handful of counts. This chain connects TRBV6-5 to TRBJ1-1, with a weak D call TRBD1 (6 bases). Looked up from germline, CDR1 is MNHEY and CDR2 is SVGAGI. This CDR3 contains 13 residues. V lost 8 bases to trimming and J lost 3 bases, with 13 bases between them. The chain's CDR3 is CASRQGSHTEAFF. The CDR3 DNA reads as TGTGCCAGCCGCCAGGGGAGCCACACTGAAGCTTTCTTT.

This clonotype was picked up a small number of times. The CDR3 region has the DNA TGTGCCAGCAGCCTAGGGACTAGCGGGGGGATAGAGCAGTTCTTC. Its protein product is CASSLGTSGGIEQFF. V gene TRBV5-6 combines with J gene TRBJ2-1; 15 nucleotides line up with TRBD2. The CDR3 is 15 residues long. V dropped 4 bases and J dropped 10; count of bases not matched to a gene: 6. CDR1 and CDR2 from the germline V gene are SGHDT and YYEEEE.

This clonotype was counted a few times. The chain couples TRBV7-6 to TRBJ2-5, with D possibly TRBD2 on 6 matching bases. Germline V gene data show CDR1 as SGHVS and CDR2 as FNYEAQ. This CDR3 has 15 amino acids. V was trimmed by 1 base and J by 4 bases, leaving 13 bases between them. The CDR3 DNA is TGTGCCAGCAGCTTAGGGTGGGGAGGTGGAGAGACCCAGTACTTC. It is translated as CASSLGWGGGETQYF.

This clonotype was seen repeatedly, ten times or more. The rearrangement joins TRBV5-1 to TRBJ2-3; D is perhaps TRBD2 (6 bases). V shed 0 bases and J shed 2 bases, with 10 bases lying between them. CDR1 and CDR2 from the germline V gene are SGHRS and YFSETQ. The CDR3 runs 15 residues. CDR3 residues: CASSLGGAPTDTQYF. The CDR3, as DNA: TGCGCCAGCAGCTTGGGCGGGGCCCCCACAGATACGCAGTATTTT.